This paragraph covers one T cell receptor beta chain sequence. Its antigen is still unknown. The data originate from a study of CD8 T cells in ankylosing spondylitis. Study-wide points: From matched ankylosing spondylitis synovial fluid, disease-linked clones were reportedly recovered at significantly enriched levels. Reports of some motif variants in reactive arthritis synovial fluid and blood predate this one. In ankylosing spondylitis blood, a motif of roughly 8 highly homologous TCR beta variants appeared characteristic. The authors found the disease-linked clones to be CD8+ and relatively rare in peripheral blood.

By quantitative 5'-RACE with molecular barcodes, the TCR beta libraries were made. Each CDR3 protein gets one entry after TCRdb re-called the 5' RACE reads with MiXCR. This repertoire shows about 540,000 distinct CDR3 sequences, 10% to 15% found once; its top ten account for approximately 7%. The TCR originated in a male donor with ankylosing spondylitis. Sequencing input: blood, either unsorted or a sorted T cell fraction (not recorded which).

The DNA of the CDR3 is TGCAGTGCTAGAGATCAACGTACGGGAGGCCTCAATGAGCAGTTCTTC. Translating it yields CSARDQRTGGLNEQFF. V gene TRBV20-1 combines with J gene TRBJ2-1; 7 nucleotides agree with TRBD2. The germline CDR1 and CDR2 sequences are DFQATT and SNEGSKA (reference sequence). The V gene end was trimmed by 0 bases and the J gene end by 6 bases; junction bases not matched to a gene: 11. This CDR3 is 16 amino acids long.